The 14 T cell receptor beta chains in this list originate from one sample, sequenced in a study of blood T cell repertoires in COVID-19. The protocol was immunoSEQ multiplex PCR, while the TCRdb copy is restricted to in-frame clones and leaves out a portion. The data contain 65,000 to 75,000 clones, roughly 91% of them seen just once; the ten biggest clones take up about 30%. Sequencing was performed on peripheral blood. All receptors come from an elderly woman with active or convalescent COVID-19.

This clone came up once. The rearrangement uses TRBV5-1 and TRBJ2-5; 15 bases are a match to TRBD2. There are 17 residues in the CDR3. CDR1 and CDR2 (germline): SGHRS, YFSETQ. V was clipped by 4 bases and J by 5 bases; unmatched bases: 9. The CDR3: CASSHGLAGGQEETQYF. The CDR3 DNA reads TGCGCCAGCAGCCATGGACTAGCGGGGGGGCAAGAGGAGACCCAGTACTTC.

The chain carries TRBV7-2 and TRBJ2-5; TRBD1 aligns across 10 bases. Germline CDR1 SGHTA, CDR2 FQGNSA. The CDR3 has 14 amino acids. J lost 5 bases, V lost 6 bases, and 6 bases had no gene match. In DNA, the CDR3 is TGTGCCAGCAGGTTGGGACAGGGGATTGAGACCCAGTACTTC. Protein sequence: CASRLGQGIETQYF. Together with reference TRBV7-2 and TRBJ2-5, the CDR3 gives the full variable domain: GAGVSQSPSNKVTEKGKDVELRCDPISGHTALYWYRQSLGQGLEFLIYFQGNSAPDKSGLPSDRFSAERTGGSVSTLTIQRTQQEDSAVYLCASRLGQGIETQYFGPGTRLLVL.

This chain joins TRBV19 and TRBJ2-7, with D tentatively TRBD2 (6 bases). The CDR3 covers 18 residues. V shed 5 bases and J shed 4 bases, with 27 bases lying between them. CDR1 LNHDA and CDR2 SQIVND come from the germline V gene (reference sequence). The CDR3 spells CASSPYFYRRGLVYEQYF. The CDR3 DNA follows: TGTGCCAGTAGTCCCTATTTTTATCGGAGGGGCCTCGTGTACGAGCAGTACTTC.

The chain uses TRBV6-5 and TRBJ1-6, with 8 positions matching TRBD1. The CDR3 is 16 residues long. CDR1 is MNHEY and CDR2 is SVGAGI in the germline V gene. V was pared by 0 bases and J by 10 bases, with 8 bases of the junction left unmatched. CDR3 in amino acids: CASSYSPDRVGSPLHF. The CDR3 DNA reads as TGTGCCAGCAGTTACTCACCGGACAGGGTAGGATCACCCCTCCACTTT.

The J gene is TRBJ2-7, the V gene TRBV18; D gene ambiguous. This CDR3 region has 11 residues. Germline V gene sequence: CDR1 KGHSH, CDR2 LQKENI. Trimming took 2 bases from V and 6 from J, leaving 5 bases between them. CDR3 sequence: CASSPMAEQYF. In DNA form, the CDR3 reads TGTGCCAGCTCACCAATGGCCGAGCAGTACTTC.

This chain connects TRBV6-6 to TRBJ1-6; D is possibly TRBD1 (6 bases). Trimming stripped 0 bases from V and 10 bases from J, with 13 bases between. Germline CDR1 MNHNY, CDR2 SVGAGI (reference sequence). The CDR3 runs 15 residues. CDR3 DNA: TGTGCCAGCAGTTACTCGGCGGCGCAGGGGTCACCCCTCCACTTT. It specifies CASSYSAAQGSPLHF.

CDR3 amino acids: CASSQDCLHPTENSYEQYF. The CDR3, as DNA: TGTGCCAGCAGCCAAGATTGCCTACACCCGACTGAGAACTCCTACGAGCAGTACTTC. The rearrangement uses TRBV3-1 (or the pseudogene TRBV3-2) and TRBJ2-7; no clear D. Trimming took off 0 bases at V and 0 bases at J, with 21 bases between the two ends. From germline, CDR1 is LGHDT and CDR2 YNNKEL (reference sequence). This CDR3 is 19 amino acids long.

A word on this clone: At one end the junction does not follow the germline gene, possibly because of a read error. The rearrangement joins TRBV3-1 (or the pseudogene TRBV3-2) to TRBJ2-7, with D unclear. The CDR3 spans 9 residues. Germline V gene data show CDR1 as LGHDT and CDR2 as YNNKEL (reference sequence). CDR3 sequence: CASSPNTSF. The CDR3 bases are TGTGCCAGCAGCCCTAATACTTCCTTC.

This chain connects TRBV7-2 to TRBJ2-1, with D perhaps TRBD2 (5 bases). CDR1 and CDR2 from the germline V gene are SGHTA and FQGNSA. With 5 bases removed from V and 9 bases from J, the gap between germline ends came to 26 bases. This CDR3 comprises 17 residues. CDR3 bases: TGTGCCAGCAGCCCGACTTTGGGAGAGAGGGTCGGGTTTGAGCAGTTCTTC. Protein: CASSPTLGERVGFEQFF.

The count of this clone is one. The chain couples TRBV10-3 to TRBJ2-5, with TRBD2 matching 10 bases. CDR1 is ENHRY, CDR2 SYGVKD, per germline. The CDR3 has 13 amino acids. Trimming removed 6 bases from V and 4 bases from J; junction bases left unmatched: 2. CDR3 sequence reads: CAIRSGGGETQYF. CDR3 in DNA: TGTGCCATCAGGAGCGGGGGGGGAGAGACCCAGTACTTC.

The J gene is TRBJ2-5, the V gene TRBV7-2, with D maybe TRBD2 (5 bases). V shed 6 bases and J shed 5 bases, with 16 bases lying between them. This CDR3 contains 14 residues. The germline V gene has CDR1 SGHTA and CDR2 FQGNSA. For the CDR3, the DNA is TGTGCCAGCAGTGGAGGTATAGGTGTCGAGACCCAGTACTTC. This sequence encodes CASSGGIGVETQYF.

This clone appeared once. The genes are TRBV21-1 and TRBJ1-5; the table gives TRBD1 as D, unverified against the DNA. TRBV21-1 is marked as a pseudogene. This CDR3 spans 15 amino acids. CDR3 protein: CASSGPDRANQPQHF. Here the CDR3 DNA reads TGTGCCAGCAGTGGACCGGACAGGGCCAATCAGCCCCAGCATTTT.

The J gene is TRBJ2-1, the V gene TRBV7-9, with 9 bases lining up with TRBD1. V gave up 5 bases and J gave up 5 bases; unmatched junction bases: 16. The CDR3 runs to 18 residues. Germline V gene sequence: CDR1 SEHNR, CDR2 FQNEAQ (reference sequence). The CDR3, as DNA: TGTGCCAGCAGCCCCCATCCCCGGGACAGGGCATTAGACAATGAGCAGTTCTTC. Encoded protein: CASSPHPRDRALDNEQFF.

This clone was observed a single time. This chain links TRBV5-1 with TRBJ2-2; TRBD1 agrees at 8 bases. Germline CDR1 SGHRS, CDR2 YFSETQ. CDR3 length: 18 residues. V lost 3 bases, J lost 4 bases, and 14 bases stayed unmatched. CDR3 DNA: TGCGCCAGCAGCTACGGACAGGGACAAGGGGCGACCACCGGGGAGCTGTTTTTT. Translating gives CASSYGQGQGATTGELFF.